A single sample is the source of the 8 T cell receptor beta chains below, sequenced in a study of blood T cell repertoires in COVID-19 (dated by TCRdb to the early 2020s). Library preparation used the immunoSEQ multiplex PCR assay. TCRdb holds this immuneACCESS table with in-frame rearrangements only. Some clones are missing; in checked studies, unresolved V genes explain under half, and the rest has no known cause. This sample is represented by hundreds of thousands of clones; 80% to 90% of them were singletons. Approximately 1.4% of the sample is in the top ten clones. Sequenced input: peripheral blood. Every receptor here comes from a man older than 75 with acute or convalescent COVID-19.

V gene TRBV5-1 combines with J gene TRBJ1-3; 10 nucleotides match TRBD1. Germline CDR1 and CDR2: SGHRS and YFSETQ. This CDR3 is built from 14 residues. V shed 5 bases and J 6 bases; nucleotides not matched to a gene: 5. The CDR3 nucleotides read TGCGCCAGCAGTTGGGACAGGGGTGAAAACACCATATATTTT. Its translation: CASSWDRGENTIYF.

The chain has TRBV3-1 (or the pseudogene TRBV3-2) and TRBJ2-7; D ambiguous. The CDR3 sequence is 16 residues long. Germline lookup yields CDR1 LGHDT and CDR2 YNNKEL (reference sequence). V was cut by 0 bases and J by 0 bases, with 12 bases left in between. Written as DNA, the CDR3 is TGTGCCAGCAGCCAAGATGTCGCCTCTAGCTCCTACGAGCAGTACTTC. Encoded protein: CASSQDVASSSYEQYF.

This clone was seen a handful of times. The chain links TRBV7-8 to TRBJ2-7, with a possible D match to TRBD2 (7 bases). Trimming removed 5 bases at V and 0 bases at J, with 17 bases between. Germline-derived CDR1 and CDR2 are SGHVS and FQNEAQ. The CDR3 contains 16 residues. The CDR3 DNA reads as TGTGCCAGCAGCCCCCAGGGGTTAGCGGGCTCCTACGAGCAGTACTTC. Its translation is CASSPQGLAGSYEQYF.

The CDR3 sequence: CASSSPGGNYGYTF. In DNA form, the CDR3 reads TGTGCCAGTAGCTCTCCGGGAGGGAACTATGGCTACACCTTC. The chain carries TRBV19 and TRBJ1-2; no definite D call. From germline, CDR1 is LNHDA and CDR2 SQIVND (reference sequence). The CDR3 spans 14 residues. Trimming left V 6 bases short and J 2 bases short, with 13 bases between.

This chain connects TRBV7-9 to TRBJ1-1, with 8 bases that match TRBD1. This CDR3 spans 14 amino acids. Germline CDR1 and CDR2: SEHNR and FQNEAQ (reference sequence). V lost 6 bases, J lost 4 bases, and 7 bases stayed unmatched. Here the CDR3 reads CASSRSGGITEAFF. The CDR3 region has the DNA TGTGCCAGCAGTCGTTCAGGGGGCATCACTGAAGCTTTCTTT.

The CDR3 DNA follows: TGTGCCAGCAGCCAAGATGAGGGACTAGCGGGAGTAAACATTCAGTACTTC. This sequence encodes CASSQDEGLAGVNIQYF. The rearrangement uses TRBV14 and TRBJ2-4; 14 nucleotides align to TRBD2. Germline V gives CDR1 SGHDN, CDR2 FVKESK. J lost 6 bases, V lost 0 bases, and 4 bases had no gene match. This CDR3 is 17 amino acids long.

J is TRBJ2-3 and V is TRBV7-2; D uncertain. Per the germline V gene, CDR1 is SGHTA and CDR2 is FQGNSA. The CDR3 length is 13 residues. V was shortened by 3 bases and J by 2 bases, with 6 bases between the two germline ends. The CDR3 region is CASSFPNTDTQYF. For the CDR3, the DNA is TGTGCCAGCAGCTTTCCTAACACAGATACGCAGTATTTT.

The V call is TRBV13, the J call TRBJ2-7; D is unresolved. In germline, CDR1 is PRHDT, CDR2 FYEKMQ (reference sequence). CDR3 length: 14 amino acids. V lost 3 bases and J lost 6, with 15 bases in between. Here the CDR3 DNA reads TGTGCCAGCAGCTTTCGACTTCCACCTCGCGAGCAGTACTTC. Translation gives CASSFRLPPREQYF.